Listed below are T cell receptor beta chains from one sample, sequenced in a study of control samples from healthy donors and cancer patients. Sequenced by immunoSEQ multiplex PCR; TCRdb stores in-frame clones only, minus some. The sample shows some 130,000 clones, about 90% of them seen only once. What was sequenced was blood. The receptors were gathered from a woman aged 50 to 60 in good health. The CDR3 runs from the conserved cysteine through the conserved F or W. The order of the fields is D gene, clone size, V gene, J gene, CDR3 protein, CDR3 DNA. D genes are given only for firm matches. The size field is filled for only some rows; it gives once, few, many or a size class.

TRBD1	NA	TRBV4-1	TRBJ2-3	CASSQDRGRSDSTDTQYF	TGCGCCAGCAGCCAAGATAGGGGGCGGAGCGATAGCACAGATACGCAGTATTTT
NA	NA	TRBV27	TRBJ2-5	CASSPGGMIRETQYF	TGTGCCAGCAGTCCGGGCGGGATGATTAGAGAGACCCAGTACTTC
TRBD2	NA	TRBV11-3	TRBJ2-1	CASSARGTSGGALFF	TGTGCCAGCAGCGCCCGCGGGACTAGCGGGGGGGCATTGTTCTTC
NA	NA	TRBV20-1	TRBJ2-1	CSARGGNEQFF	TGCAGTGCTAGAGGAGGAAATGAGCAGTTCTTC
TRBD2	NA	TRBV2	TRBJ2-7	CASSLGLAGVEQYF	TGTGCCAGCAGCCTAGGACTAGCGGGAGTCGAGCAGTACTTC
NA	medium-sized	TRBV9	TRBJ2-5	CASSVRAFEETQYF	TGTGCCAGCAGCGTTAGGGCTTTTGAAGAGACCCAGTACTTC
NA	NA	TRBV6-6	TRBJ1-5	CASSDRLGDQPQHF	TGTGCCAGCTCCGACAGGCTGGGAGATCAGCCCCAGCATTTT
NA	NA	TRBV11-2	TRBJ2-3	CASSSLWGGTDTQYF	TGTGCCAGCAGCTCGCTATGGGGCGGCACAGATACGCAGTATTTT
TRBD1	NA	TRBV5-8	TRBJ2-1	CASSKGQLYNEQFF	TGTGCCAGCAGCAAGGGACAGCTCTACAATGAGCAGTTCTTC
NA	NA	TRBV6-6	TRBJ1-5	CASSGTFQPQHF	TGTGCCAGCAGTGGGACATTTCAGCCCCAGCATTTT
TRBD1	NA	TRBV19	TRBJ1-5	CASSIPGTGANQPQHF	TGTGCCAGTAGTATCCCCGGGACAGGGGCCAATCAGCCCCAGCATTTT
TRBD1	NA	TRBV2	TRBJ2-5	CASSQDRGGETQYF	TGTGCCAGCAGTCAGGACAGGGGGGGAGAGACCCAGTACTTC
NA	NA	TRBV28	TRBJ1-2	CASSLFGKWDGYTF	TGTGCCAGCAGTTTATTCGGGAAGTGGGATGGCTACACCTTC
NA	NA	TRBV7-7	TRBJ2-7	CASSLGGGRALYEQYF	TGTGCTAGCAGCTTAGGGGGGGGCAGGGCCCTCTACGAGCAGTACTTC